The next 9 T cell receptor beta chains were all read from a single sample in a study of blood T cell repertoires in COVID-19. Some clones are missing from TCRdb's copy, which holds only in-frame ones; the method was immunoSEQ multiplex PCR. The sample records approximately 260,000 clones, 70% to 90% being singletons. Material for sequencing was peripheral blood. The source of these receptors is a woman in her thirties or forties who had recovered from COVID-19.

J is TRBJ2-1 and V is TRBV6-5; TRBD2 is a possible D gene (6 bases). This CDR3 contains 15 residues. V lost 6 bases and J lost 4, with 16 bases in between. Germline loops: CDR1 MNHEY, CDR2 SVGAGI. CDR3 amino acids: CASRGGSRDYNEQFF. As DNA, the CDR3 is TGTGCCAGCAGGGGAGGCAGCCGCGATTACAATGAGCAGTTCTTC.

The rearrangement joins TRBV6-5 to TRBJ2-1; 7 positions match TRBD1. The germline gives CDR1 MNHEY, CDR2 SVGAGI. The CDR3 is 14 amino acids. The ends lost 0 bases at V and 9 bases at J; junction bases unmatched: 5. In nucleotides, the CDR3 is TGTGCCAGCAGTTACTCGCTTGACAGGGCTGAGCAGTTCTTC. Translation: CASSYSLDRAEQFF.

This chain joins TRBV5-1 and TRBJ1-2; 9 nucleotides line up with TRBD1. This CDR3 has 13 amino acids. Per the germline V gene, CDR1 is SGHRS and CDR2 is YFSETQ. After removal of 4 bases from V and 6 bases from J, the junction contained 4 bases not matched to a gene. The CDR3 region is CASSPWTGDGYTF. CDR3 sequence (DNA): TGCGCCAGCAGCCCTTGGACAGGGGATGGCTACACCTTC. Complete variable domain (other parts from reference TRBV5-1 and TRBJ1-2): KAGVTQTPRYLIKTRGQQVTLSCSPISGHRSVSWYQQTPGQGLQFLFEYFSETQRNKGNFPGRFSGRQFSNSRSEMNVSTLELGDSALYLCASSPWTGDGYTFGSGTRLTVV.

The gene calls are TRBV2 and TRBJ1-5; D is unresolved. CDR1 and CDR2 (germline): SNHLY, FYNNEI. With 6 bases removed from V and 0 bases from J, the gap between germline ends came to 15 bases. The CDR3 runs 16 residues. CDR3 sequence: CASRASGGFSNQPQHF. The DNA for the CDR3 is TGTGCCAGCAGGGCCTCAGGAGGGTTTAGCAATCAGCCCCAGCATTTT.

This chain joins TRBV15 and TRBJ1-2; TRBD1 is a possible D gene (5 bases). V lost 1 base, J lost 7 bases, and 7 bases lay in between. Germline assignment: CDR1 LNHNV and CDR2 YYDKDF (reference sequence). CDR3 length: 12 amino acids. The CDR3 spells CATSRAGFGYTF. The CDR3 DNA reads TGTGCCACCAGCAGAGCAGGGTTTGGCTACACCTTC.

V gene TRBV4-2 combines with J gene TRBJ1-2, with no clear D. V lost 2 bases and J 6 bases, leaving 22 bases between the germline ends. The CDR3 sequence is 17 residues long. Germline lookup yields CDR1 LGHNA and CDR2 YNFKEQ. The DNA of the CDR3 is TGTGCCAGCAGCCAACACCTGAACCAGATTCGAATAAATGGCTACACCTTC. It is translated as CASSQHLNQIRINGYTF.

This clone was detected once. The chain couples TRBV29-1 to TRBJ1-3; D gene uncertain. Germline assignment: CDR1 SQVTM and CDR2 ANQGSEA. This CDR3 comprises 10 residues. V lost 6 bases to trimming and J lost 6 bases, with 6 bases between them. The CDR3 loop reads CSVRENTIYF. As DNA, the CDR3 is TGCAGCGTAAGAGAAAACACCATATATTTT.

The rearrangement joins TRBV3-1 (or the pseudogene TRBV3-2) to TRBJ1-2; 7 bases match TRBD1. Trimming at V came to 2 bases and at J to 4 bases, leaving 4 bases not matched to a gene. Germline V gives CDR1 LGHDT, CDR2 YNNKEL (reference sequence). This CDR3 has 14 residues. The CDR3 reads CASSQPDRVYGYTF. Written as DNA, the CDR3 is TGTGCCAGCAGCCAACCTGACAGGGTCTATGGCTACACCTTC.

V gene TRBV30 combines with J gene TRBJ1-5, with 9 bases aligning to TRBD1. Per germline, CDR1 GTSNPN and CDR2 SVGIG (reference sequence). The V segment lost 2 bases and the J segment 6 bases; nucleotides outside the gene matches: 5. This CDR3 is built from 14 residues. The CDR3 loop reads CAWSQQGAAQPQHF. In nucleotides, the CDR3 is TGTGCCTGGAGTCAACAGGGGGCAGCTCAGCCCCAGCATTTT.